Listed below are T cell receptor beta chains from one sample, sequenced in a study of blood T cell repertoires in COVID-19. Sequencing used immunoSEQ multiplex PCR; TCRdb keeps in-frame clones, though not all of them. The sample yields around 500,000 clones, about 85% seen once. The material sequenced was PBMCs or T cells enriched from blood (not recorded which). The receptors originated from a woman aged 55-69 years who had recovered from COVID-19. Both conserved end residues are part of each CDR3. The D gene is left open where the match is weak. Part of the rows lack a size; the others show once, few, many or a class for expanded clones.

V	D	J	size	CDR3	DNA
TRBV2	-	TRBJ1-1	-	CASNVQRNTEAFF	TGTGCCAGCAACGTACAGAGAAACACTGAAGCTTTCTTT
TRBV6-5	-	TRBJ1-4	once	CASSSTGLSEKLFF	TGTGCCAGCAGTTCTACAGGGCTTAGTGAAAAACTGTTTTTT
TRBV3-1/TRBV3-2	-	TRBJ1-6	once	CASSQTQSNSPLHF	TGTGCCAGCAGCCAAACACAGAGTAATTCACCCCTCCACTTT
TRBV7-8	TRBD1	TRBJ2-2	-	CASSQTGSGELFF	TGTGCCAGCAGCCAGACAGGGTCCGGGGAGCTGTTTTTT
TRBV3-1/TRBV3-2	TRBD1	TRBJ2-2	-	CASSQIGGRYPGELFF	TGTGCCAGCAGCCAGATAGGGGGCCGATATCCCGGGGAGCTGTTTTTT
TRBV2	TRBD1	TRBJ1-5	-	CASSAMLGTGVNQPQHF	TGTGCCAGCAGCGCCATGTTAGGGACAGGGGTTAATCAGCCCCAGCATTTT
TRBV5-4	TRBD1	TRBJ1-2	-	CASSLAGAGGNGYTF	TGTGCCAGCAGCTTGGCCGGGGCAGGGGGCAATGGCTACACCTTC
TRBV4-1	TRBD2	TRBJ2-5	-	CASSPSPIAGGSETQYF	TGCGCCAGCAGCCCGAGCCCCATAGCGGGGGGGAGTGAGACCCAGTACTTC
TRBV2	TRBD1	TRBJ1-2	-	CASRSRTGVGYTF	TGTGCCAGCAGGAGTCGGACAGGGGTCGGCTACACCTTC
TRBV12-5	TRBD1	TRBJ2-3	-	CASGLGNRGLDTQYF	TGTGCTAGTGGTTTGGGAAACAGGGGATTGGATACGCAGTATTTT
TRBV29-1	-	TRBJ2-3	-	CSVGTLGNTQYF	TGCAGCGTTGGAACTCTAGGTAATACGCAGTATTTT
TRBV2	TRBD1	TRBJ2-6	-	CASSPGQILRGVNVLTF	TGTGCCAGCAGTCCGGGACAGATACTCAGAGGGGTCAACGTCCTGACTTTC
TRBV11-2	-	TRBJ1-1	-	CASSLDLAPLDTEAFF	TGTGCCAGCAGCTTAGATTTAGCCCCCCTGGACACTGAAGCTTTCTTT
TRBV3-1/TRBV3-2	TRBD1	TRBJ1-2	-	CASSLPGQGAGGYTF	TGTGCCAGCAGCCTACCGGGACAGGGGGCGGGAGGCTACACCTTC
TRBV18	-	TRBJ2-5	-	CASSLERTRTQYF	TGTGCCAGCTCACTGGAAAGGACAAGGACCCAGTACTTC
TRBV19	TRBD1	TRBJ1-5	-	CASRSPSGTADQPQHF	TGTGCCAGTAGGTCCCCTTCCGGGACAGCTGATCAGCCCCAGCATTTT
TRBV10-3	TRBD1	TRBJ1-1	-	CAISEPGTGLTEAFF	TGTGCCATCAGTGAACCTGGGACAGGCCTTACTGAAGCTTTCTTT
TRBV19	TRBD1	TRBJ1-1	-	CASRLQGANTEAFF	TGTGCCAGTAGATTACAGGGGGCGAACACTGAAGCTTTCTTT
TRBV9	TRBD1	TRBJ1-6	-	CASSTRTGGDSPLHF	TGTGCCAGCAGCACCAGGACAGGGGGAGATTCACCCCTCCACTTT
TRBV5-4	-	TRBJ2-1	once	CAIRPARGEQFF	TGTGCCATCCGTCCAGCTCGAGGGGAGCAGTTCTTC
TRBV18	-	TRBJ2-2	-	CASSAGILTGELFF	TGTGCCAGCTCAGCCGGGATCCTCACCGGGGAGCTGTTTTTT
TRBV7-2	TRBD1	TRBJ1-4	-	CASSITGATNEKLFF	TGTGCCAGCAGCATAACAGGGGCAACTAATGAAAAACTGTTTTTT
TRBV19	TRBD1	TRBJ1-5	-	CASSLGQGTRQPQHF	TGTGCCAGTAGTTTGGGACAGGGAACGCGTCAGCCCCAGCATTTT
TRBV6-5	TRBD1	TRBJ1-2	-	CASRLTQGDGYTF	TGTGCCAGCCGTCTTACCCAGGGGGATGGCTACACCTTC
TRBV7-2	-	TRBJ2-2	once	CASSTQGLTSGELFF	TGTGCCAGCAGCACGCAGGGACTGACCAGCGGGGAGCTGTTTTTT
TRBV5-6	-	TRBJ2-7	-	CASMSGSPREQYF	TGTGCCAGCATGTCAGGCTCCCCAAGGGAGCAGTACTTC
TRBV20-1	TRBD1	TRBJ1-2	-	CSASKGQGNTGYTF	TGCAGTGCTAGTAAGGGACAGGGGAACACTGGCTACACCTTC
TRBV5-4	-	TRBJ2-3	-	CASRPQLSTDTQYF	TGTGCCAGCAGACCACAATTAAGCACAGATACGCAGTATTTT
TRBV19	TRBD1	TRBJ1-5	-	CASSITGTGHQPQHF	TGTGCCAGTAGTATTACGGGGACAGGGCATCAGCCCCAGCATTTT
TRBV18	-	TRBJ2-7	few	CASSPLGGYEQYF	TGTGCCAGCTCACCTCTAGGTGGCTACGAGCAGTACTTC
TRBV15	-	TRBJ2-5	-	CATSANSFPQYF	TGTGCCACCAGCGCGAATTCTTTCCCCCAGTACTTC
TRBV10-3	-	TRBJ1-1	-	CAISATGRDTEAFF	TGTGCCATCAGTGCAACAGGAAGGGACACTGAAGCTTTCTTT
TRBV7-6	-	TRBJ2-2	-	CASSKKAGTRTGELFF	TGTGCCAGCAGCAAAAAAGCTGGGACAAGAACCGGGGAGCTGTTTTTT
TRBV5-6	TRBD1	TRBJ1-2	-	CASSAGQSYGYTF	TGTGCCAGCAGCGCGGGACAGAGCTATGGCTACACCTTC
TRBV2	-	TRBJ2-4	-	CASSEQGGTNIQYF	TGTGCCAGCAGTGAACAGGGCGGTACCAACATTCAGTACTTC
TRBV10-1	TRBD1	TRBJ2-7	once	CASSEGGIGGNEQYF	TGCGCCAGCAGTGAGGGTGGTATAGGGGGCAACGAGCAGTACTTC